These T cell receptor beta chains were read from a single sample in a study of response to subunit inactivated influenza vaccine. One entry per CDR3 protein results from TCRdb running MiXCR on the RT-PCR reads. There are hundreds of thousands of distinct CDR3 sequences in the sample; less than 20% occur only once, and 11% lies in the top ten. The sequences come from PBMCs from blood, collected 5 days after vaccination. These receptors originate from a man aged 45-65 years who received an inactivated influenza vaccine. Each CDR3 is given with its conserved first and last residue. The D gene is left open where the match is weak. Rows give clone size only sometimes, using once, few, many, or a class for an expanded clone.

d_call,v_call,clone_size,j_call,cdr3_nt,cdr3_aa
TRBD1,TRBV15,.,TRBJ2-3,TGTGCCACCAGCCACAGACCGGGACAGCGTTATTTT,CATSHRPGQRYF
.,TRBV27,.,TRBJ2-7,TGTGCCAGCAGTTTTACAGGGAGTGGGTACGAGCAGTACTTC,CASSFTGSGYEQYF
.,TRBV20-1,few,TRBJ2-7,TGCAGTGCTAGTCCCCTGACTAGTAGCATCCACGAGCAGTACTTC,CSASPLTSSIHEQYF
.,TRBV28,.,TRBJ2-5,TGTGCCAGCTTTAGGACAGCCCTAAAGACCCAGTACTTC,CASFRTALKTQYF
.,TRBV12-3/TRBV12-4,.,TRBJ2-3,TGTGCCAGCAGTTTTAACCCGGGGATAGATACGCAGTATTTT,CASSFNPGIDTQYF
TRBD1,TRBV12-3/TRBV12-4,.,TRBJ1-1,TGTGCCACTGGACAGGGGGGTAACACTGAAGCTTTCTTT,CATGQGGNTEAFF
TRBD1,TRBV20-1,.,TRBJ2-3,TGCAGTGCTAGAGCCAGTACAGGGGGCACAGATACGCAGTATTTT,CSARASTGGTDTQYF
.,TRBV6-5,few,TRBJ1-6,TGTGCCAGCAGTTACCGGGATTCACCCCTCCACTTT,CASSYRDSPLHF
.,TRBV20-1,many,TRBJ2-7,TGCAGTGCTAGAGGTGCGCAGACCCCCTCCTACGAGCAGTACTTC,CSARGAQTPSYEQYF
.,TRBV9,.,TRBJ1-3,TGTGCCAGCAGCCCTGACAGTCAAAACACCATATATTTT,CASSPDSQNTIYF
TRBD2,TRBV7-2,.,TRBJ2-3,TGTGCCAGCAGCGCCCTAGCGGGGGCTATCACAGATACGCAGTATTTT,CASSALAGAITDTQYF
.,TRBV9,few,TRBJ2-3,TGTGCCAGCAGCGTAGGGGGAACCCCCGATACGCAGTATTTT,CASSVGGTPDTQYF
TRBD2,TRBV5-1,.,TRBJ2-2,TGCGCCAGCAGCTTCCTAGCGGGATTCGGTACCGGGGAGCTGTTTTTT,CASSFLAGFGTGELFF
.,TRBV10-2,few,TRBJ2-1,TGCGCCAGCAGTGAGTCGTTTACTAGCAGCTACAATGAGCAGTTCTTC,CASSESFTSSYNEQFF
TRBD2,TRBV6-2/TRBV6-3,.,TRBJ2-6,TGTGCCAGCAGTTATTTGGGGCCAAGCGGGAGCAACTCTGGGGCCAACGTCCTGACTTTC,CASSYLGPSGSNSGANVLTF
.,TRBV7-2,many,TRBJ2-5,TGTGCCAGCAGCTTGGACAGAATCACGGAGACCCAGTACTTC,CASSLDRITETQYF
TRBD2,TRBV10-3,many,TRBJ2-7,TGTGCCATCAGTGAAGGACTAGCGGAACACGAGCAGTACTTC,CAISEGLAEHEQYF
TRBD1,TRBV5-5,many,TRBJ2-2,TGTGCCAGCAGCCGGACAGGGAGGTCTTCGGTGGTCGGGGAGCTGTTTTTT,CASSRTGRSSVVGELFF
TRBD1,TRBV28,few,TRBJ2-3,TGTGCCAGCAGGGGACAGGGGCTCGGCACAGATACGCAGTATTTT,CASRGQGLGTDTQYF
TRBD2,TRBV7-2,.,TRBJ2-1,TGTGCCAGCAGCTTAAGCCTTAGCGGGGGGACATACAATGAGCAGTTCTTC,CASSLSLSGGTYNEQFF
.,TRBV7-9,.,TRBJ1-3,TGTGCCAGCAGCTTAACCGGGACTGGAAACACCATATATTTT,CASSLTGTGNTIYF
TRBD2,TRBV7-8,many,TRBJ2-1,TGTGCCAGCAGCTTGCCCCTGATACCAGCGGGAGTCTACAATGAGCAGTTCTTC,CASSLPLIPAGVYNEQFF
TRBD2,TRBV10-2,many,TRBJ2-3,TGCGCCAGCTCGGGGGGAGGGGCAGATACGCAGTATTTT,CASSGGGADTQYF
TRBD1,TRBV12-3/TRBV12-4,few,TRBJ2-2,TGTGCCAGCAGTTTAGCGCTTGGGACAGGCCCCGGGGAGCTGTTTTTT,CASSLALGTGPGELFF
TRBD1,TRBV2,.,TRBJ1-3,TGTGCCACCAGGGGGGTATCACAGGATGGAAACTCCATATATTTT,CATRGVSQDGNSIYF
TRBD2,TRBV3-1,.,TRBJ2-1,TGTGCCAGCAGCCATTCTAGCGGGGGGGCTCTTATCAATGAGCAGTTCTTC,CASSHSSGGALINEQFF